This T cell receptor beta chain derives from a study of blood T cell repertoires in COVID-19. Whole-study context: Acute-phase and convalescent COVID-19 samples originated in the United States, Italy and Spain. Sources were T cells, B-cell-depleted T cells, or PBMCs; the material itself was cDNA or gDNA.

Per the original methods: By means of reference gene primer amplification, nucleated cell counts were estimated. Sequencing used immunoSEQ multiplex PCR; TCRdb keeps in-frame clones, though not all of them. V and J calls plus clone size are reproduced from that table; the DNA served to infer D and trimming. The sample shows around 30,000 clones, 80% of them seen only once. Source material: peripheral blood. The TCR originated in a woman between 70 and 85 years old with acute or convalescent COVID-19.

The CDR3 coding sequence is TGTGCCAGCAGCGTAGATGGAGACGGGGCAGGGGCAGATACGCAGTATTTT. Its protein is CASSVDGDGAGADTQYF. The chain carries TRBV9 and TRBJ2-3; tentative D call: TRBD1 (6 bases). This CDR3 contains 17 residues. V was trimmed by 0 bases and J by 4 bases, leaving 18 bases between them. In germline, CDR1 is SGDLS, CDR2 YYNGEE.